A selection of T cell receptor beta chains follows, all from one sample in a study of blood T cell repertoires in COVID-19. The table came from immunoSEQ multiplex PCR; TCRdb's copy has only in-frame clones and leaves some out. This repertoire shows about 130,000 clones, approximately 91% found once; its top ten account for about 1.2%. The sample comprised peripheral blood. These receptors were collected from a woman of 80 years or more with acute or convalescent COVID-19. CDR3s include the opening cysteine and the closing phenylalanine or tryptophan.

TRBJ1-4,TRBV5-1,CASSLGGTDRNEKLFF
TRBJ2-4,TRBV6-5,CASSYGQGRENIQYF
TRBJ2-5,TRBV4-3,CASSQTGGTRETQYF
TRBJ2-1,TRBV6-5,CAGGSGRGSYNEQFF
TRBJ2-5,TRBV9,CASSPSVMGAQETQYF
TRBJ1-2,TRBV12-3/TRBV12-4,CASRPGTGRFTF
TRBJ2-1,TRBV18,CASSLSQSLEQFF
TRBJ2-5,TRBV11-2,CASSSLAGAGETQYF
TRBJ2-7,TRBV9,CAGSMRAGAYEQYF
TRBJ1-5,TRBV7-9,CASSLEGYSNQPQHF